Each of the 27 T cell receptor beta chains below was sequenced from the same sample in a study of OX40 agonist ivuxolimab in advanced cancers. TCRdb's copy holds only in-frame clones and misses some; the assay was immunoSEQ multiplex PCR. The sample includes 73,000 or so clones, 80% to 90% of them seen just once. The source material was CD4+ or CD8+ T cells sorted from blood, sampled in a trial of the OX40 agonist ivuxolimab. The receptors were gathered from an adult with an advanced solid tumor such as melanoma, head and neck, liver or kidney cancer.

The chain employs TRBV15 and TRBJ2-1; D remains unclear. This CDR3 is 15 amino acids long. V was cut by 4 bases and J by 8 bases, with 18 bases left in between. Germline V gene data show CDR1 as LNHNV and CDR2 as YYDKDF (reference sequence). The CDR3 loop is CATSTALASKHEQFF. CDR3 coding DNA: TGTGCCACCAGCACAGCCCTCGCCTCCAAGCATGAGCAGTTCTTC.

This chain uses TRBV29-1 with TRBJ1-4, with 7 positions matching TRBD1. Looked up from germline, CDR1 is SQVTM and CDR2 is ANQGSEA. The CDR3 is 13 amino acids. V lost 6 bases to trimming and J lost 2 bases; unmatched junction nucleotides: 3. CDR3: CSVLRGTNEKLFF. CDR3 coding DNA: TGCAGCGTCCTCAGGGGGACTAATGAAAAACTGTTTTTT. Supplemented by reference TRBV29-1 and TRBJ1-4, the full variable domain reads SAVISQKPSRDICQRGTSLTIQCQVDSQVTMMFWYRQQPGQSLTLIATANQGSEATYESGFVIDKFPISRPNLTFSTLTVSNMSPEDSSIYLCSVLRGTNEKLFFGSGTQLSVL.

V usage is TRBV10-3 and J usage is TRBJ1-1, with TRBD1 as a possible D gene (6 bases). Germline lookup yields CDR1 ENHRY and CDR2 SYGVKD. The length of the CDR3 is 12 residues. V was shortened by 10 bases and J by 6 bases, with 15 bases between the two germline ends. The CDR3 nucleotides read TGTGCCACACAGGGTAGTTCAGCTGAAGCTTTCTTT. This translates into CATQGSSAEAFF.

The CDR3 bases are TGCGCCAGCAGCCAAGCCCTGGGACAGGGCGGAGGATTTCAGCCCCAGCATTTT. Amino acids: CASSQALGQGGGFQPQHF. The chain is built from TRBV4-3 and TRBJ1-5, with TRBD1 identical over 9 bases. CDR3 length equals 18 residues. Germline CDR1 is LGHNA and CDR2 is YSLEER. J gave up 6 bases and V 1 base, and 13 bases lay outside the gene matches.

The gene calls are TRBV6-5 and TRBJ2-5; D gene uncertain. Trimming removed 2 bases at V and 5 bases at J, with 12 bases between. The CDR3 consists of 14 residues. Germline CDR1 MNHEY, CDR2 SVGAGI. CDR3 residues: CASSYAPRRETQYF. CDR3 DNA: TGTGCCAGCAGTTACGCGCCTAGAAGGGAGACCCAGTACTTC.

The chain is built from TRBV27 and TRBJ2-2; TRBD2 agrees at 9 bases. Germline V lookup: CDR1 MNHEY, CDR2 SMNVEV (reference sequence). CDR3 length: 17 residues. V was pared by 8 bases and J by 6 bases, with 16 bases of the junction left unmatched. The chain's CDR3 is CASHNGPGLAMAGELFF. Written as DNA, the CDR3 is TGTGCCAGCCACAATGGACCCGGACTAGCGATGGCCGGGGAGCTGTTTTTT.

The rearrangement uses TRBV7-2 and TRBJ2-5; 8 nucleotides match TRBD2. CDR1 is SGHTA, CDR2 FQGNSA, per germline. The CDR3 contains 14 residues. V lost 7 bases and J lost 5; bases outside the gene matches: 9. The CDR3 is CASTKGTSAETQYF. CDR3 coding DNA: TGTGCCAGCACTAAAGGGACTAGTGCCGAGACCCAGTACTTC. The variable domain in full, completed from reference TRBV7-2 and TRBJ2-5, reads GAGVSQSPSNKVTEKGKDVELRCDPISGHTALYWYRQSLGQGLEFLIYFQGNSAPDKSGLPSDRFSAERTGGSVSTLTIQRTQQEDSAVYLCASTKGTSAETQYFGPGTRLLVL.

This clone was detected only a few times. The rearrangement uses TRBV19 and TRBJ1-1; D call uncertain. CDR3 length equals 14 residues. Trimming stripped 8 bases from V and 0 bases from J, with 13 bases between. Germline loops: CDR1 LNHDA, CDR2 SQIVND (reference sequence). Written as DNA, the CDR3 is TGTGCCAGTTCCCCCCTTCCTATGAACACTGAAGCTTTCTTT. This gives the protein CASSPLPMNTEAFF.

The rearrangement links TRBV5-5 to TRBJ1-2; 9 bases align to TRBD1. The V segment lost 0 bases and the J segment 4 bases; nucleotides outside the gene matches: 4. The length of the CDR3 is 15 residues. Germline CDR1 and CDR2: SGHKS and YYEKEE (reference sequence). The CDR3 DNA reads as TGTGCCAGCAGCTTGGTGACAGGGGGTCTCTATGGCTACACCTTC. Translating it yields CASSLVTGGLYGYTF.

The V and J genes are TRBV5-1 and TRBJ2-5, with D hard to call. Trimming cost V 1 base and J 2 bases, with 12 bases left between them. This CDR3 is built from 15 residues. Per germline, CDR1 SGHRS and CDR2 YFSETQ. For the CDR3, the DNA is TGCGCCAGCAGCTTGAGTTTTACTCTACAAGAGACCCAGTACTTC. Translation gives CASSLSFTLQETQYF.

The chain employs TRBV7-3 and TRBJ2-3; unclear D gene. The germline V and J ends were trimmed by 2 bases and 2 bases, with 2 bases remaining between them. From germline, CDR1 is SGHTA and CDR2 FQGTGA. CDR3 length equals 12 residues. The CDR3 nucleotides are TGTGCCAGCAGCTTACCCACAGATACGCAGTATTTT. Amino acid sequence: CASSLPTDTQYF.

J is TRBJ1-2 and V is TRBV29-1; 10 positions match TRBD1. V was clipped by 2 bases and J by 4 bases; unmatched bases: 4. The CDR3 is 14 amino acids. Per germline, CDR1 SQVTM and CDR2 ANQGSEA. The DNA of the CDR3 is TGCAGCGTTGAACGAGGGACAGGGGTCTATGGCTACACCTTC. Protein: CSVERGTGVYGYTF.

CDR3 nucleotide sequence: TGTGCCAGCAGTTTGGGCGGGACGATTGCGCCCCAGCATTTT. Protein sequence: CASSLGGTIAPQHF. The rearrangement links TRBV6-6 to TRBJ1-5; D may be TRBD1 (5 bases). There are 14 residues in the CDR3. The germline V gene has CDR1 MNHNY and CDR2 SVGAGI (reference sequence). V shed 4 bases and J shed 9 bases, with 16 bases lying between them.

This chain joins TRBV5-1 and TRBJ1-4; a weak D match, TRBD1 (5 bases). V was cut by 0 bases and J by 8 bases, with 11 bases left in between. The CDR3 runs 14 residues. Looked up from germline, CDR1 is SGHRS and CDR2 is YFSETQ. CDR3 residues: CASSLEGRNEKLFF. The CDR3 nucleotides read TGCGCCAGCAGCTTGGAGGGGCGGAACGAAAAACTGTTTTTT.

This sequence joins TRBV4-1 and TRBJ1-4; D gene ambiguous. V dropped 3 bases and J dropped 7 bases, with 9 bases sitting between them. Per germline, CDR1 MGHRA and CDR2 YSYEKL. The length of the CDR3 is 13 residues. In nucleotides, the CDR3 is TGCGCCAGCAGCCAGGCAGTCAGTGAAAAACTGTTTTTT. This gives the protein CASSQAVSEKLFF.

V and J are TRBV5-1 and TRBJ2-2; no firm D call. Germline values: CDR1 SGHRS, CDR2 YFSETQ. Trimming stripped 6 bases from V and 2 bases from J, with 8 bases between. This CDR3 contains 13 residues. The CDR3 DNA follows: TGCGCCAGCACCCCAGGTAACACCGGGGAGCTGTTTTTT. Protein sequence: CASTPGNTGELFF. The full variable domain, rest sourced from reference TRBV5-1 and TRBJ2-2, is KAGVTQTPRYLIKTRGQQVTLSCSPISGHRSVSWYQQTPGQGLQFLFEYFSETQRNKGNFPGRFSGRQFSNSRSEMNVSTLELGDSALYLCASTPGNTGELFFGEGSRLTVL.

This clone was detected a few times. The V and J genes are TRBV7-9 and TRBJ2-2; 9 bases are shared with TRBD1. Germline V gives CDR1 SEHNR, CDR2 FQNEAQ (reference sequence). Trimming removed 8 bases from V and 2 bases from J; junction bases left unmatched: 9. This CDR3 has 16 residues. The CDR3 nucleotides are TGTGCCAGCGCCCAAAACAGGGGGCCAAACACCGGGGAGCTGTTTTTT. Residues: CASAQNRGPNTGELFF.

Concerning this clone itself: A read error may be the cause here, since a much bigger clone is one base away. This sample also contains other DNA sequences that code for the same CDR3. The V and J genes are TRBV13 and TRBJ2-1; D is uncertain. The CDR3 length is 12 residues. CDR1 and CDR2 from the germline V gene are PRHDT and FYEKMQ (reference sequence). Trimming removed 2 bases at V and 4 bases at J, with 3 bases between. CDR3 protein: CASSLLYNEQFF. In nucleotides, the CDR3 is TGTGCCAGCAGCTTACTATACAATGAGCAGTTCTTC.

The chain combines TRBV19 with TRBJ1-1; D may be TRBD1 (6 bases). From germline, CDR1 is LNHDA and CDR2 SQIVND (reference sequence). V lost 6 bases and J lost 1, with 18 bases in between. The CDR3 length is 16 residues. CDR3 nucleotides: TGTGCCAGTAGCTTTTTACAGGGCCGCTGGAACACTGAAGCTTTCTTT. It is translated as CASSFLQGRWNTEAFF.

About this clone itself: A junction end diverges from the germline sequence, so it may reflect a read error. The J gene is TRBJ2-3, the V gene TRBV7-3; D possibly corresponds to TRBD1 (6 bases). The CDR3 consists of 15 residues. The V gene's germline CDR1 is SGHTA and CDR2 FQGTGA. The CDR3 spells CASSLRGLSTDTQYF. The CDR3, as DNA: TGTGCCAGCAGTTTAAGGGGGTTAAGCACAGATACGCAGTATTTT.

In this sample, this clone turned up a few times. DNA for the CDR3: TGTGCCAGCAGCCAGTCCTGGATCAGACCCCACGAGCAGTACTTC. It yields the protein CASSQSWIRPHEQYF. The rearrangement links TRBV14 to TRBJ2-7; unclear D gene. From germline, CDR1 is SGHDN and CDR2 FVKESK. V lost 3 bases and J lost 5, with 17 bases in between. This CDR3 comprises 15 residues.

As DNA, the CDR3 is TGTGCCAGCAGCCCAAGGGTTAGGCCCCTTTTGGATTCACCCCTCCACTTT. This sequence encodes CASSPRVRPLLDSPLHF. The chain employs TRBV7-2 and TRBJ1-6; D is undetermined. Germline CDR1 reads SGHTA; CDR2 reads FQGNSA. The CDR3 runs to 17 residues. Trimming took 5 bases from V and 8 from J, leaving 22 bases between them.

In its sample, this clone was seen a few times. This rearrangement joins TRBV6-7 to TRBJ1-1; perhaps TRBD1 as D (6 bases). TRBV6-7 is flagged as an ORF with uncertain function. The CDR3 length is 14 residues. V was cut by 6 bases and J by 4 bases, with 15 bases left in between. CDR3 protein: CASRPQGWRTEAFF. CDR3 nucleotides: TGTGCCAGCAGACCTCAGGGGTGGCGCACTGAAGCTTTCTTT.

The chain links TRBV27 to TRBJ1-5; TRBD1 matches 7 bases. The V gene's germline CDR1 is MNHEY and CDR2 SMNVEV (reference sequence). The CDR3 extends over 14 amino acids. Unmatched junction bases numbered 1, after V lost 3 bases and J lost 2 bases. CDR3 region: CASSFQGGNQPQHF. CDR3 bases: TGTGCCAGCAGTTTCCAGGGGGGCAATCAGCCCCAGCATTTT.

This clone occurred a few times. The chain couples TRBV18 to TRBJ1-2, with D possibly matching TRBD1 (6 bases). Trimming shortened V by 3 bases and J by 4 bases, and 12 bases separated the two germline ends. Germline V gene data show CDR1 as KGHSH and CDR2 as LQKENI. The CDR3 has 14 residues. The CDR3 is CASSPGDTLYGYTF. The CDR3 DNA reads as TGTGCCAGCTCACCTGGGGACACCCTCTATGGCTACACCTTC.

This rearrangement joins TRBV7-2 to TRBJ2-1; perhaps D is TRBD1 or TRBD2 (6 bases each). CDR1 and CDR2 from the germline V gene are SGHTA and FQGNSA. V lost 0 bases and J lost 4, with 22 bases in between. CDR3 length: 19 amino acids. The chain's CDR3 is CASSLAHTSGAQRYNEQFF. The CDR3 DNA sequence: TGTGCCAGCAGCTTAGCGCATACCTCGGGGGCCCAAAGATACAATGAGCAGTTCTTC.

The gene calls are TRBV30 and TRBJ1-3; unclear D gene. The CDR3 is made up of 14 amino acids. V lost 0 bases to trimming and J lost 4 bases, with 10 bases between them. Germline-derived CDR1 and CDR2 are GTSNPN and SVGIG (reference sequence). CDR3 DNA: TGTGCCTGGAGTGTACGTGAGCCCGGAAACACCATATATTTT. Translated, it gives CAWSVREPGNTIYF.